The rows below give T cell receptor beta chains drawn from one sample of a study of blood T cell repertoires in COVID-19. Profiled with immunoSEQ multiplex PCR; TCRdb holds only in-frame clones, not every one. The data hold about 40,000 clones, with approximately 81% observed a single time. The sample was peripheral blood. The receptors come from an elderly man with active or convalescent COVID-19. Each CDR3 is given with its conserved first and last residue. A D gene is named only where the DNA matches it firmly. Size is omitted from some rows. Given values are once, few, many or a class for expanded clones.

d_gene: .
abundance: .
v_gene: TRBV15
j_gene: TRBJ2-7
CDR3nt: TGTGCCACCAGCAGAGAGGGACATTCCTCCGAGCAGTACTTC
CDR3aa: CATSREGHSSEQYF

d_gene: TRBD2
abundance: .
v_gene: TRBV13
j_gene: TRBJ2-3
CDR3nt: TGTGCCAGCAGCTACTATAGCGGGGGGACAGATACGCAGTATTTT
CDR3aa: CASSYYSGGTDTQYF

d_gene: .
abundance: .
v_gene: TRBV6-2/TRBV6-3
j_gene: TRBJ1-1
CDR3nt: TGTGCCAGCAGTTACGGGGGCGCGAGGGGAAACACTGAAGCTTTCTTT
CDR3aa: CASSYGGARGNTEAFF

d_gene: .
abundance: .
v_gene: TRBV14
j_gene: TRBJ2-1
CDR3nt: TGTGCCAGCAGCCAATTCAGGGTGGCTGAGCAGTTCTTC
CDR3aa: CASSQFRVAEQFF

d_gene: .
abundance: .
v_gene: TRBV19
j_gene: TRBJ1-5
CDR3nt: TGTGCCAGTAGTATAGGGGCACAGGGTTTGATGCCCCAGCATTTT
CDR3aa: CASSIGAQGLMPQHF

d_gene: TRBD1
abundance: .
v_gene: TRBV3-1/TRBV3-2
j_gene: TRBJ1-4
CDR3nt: TGTGCCAGCAGCAACCCGACAGGGGTTGATGAAAAACTGTTTTTT
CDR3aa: CASSNPTGVDEKLFF

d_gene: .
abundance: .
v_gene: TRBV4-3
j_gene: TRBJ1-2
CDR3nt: TGCGCCAGCAGTCACCCAGGGGCGATCTATGGCTACACCTTC
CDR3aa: CASSHPGAIYGYTF

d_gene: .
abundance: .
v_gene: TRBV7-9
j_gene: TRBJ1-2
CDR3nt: TGTGCCAGCAGCTTGGGTTCCGGCAGGAACTATGGCTACACCTTC
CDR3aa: CASSLGSGRNYGYTF

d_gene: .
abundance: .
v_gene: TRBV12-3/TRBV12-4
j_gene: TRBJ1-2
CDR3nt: TGTGCCAGCGGGCGGGGCGTAGGCTATGGCTACACCTTC
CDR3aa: CASGRGVGYGYTF

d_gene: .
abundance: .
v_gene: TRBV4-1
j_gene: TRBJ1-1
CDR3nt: TGCGCCAGCAGCCACCTACGGGGTTGGAACACTGAAGCTTTCTTT
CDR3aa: CASSHLRGWNTEAFF

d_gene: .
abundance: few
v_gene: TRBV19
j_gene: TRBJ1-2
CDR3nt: TGTGCCAGTAGTATGATTCAGGGCGCAGGCGGCTACACCTTC
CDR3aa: CASSMIQGAGGYTF

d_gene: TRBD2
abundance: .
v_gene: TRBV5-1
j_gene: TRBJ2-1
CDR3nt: TGCGCCAGCAGCTCATCCGGGACTAGCGGGGGGGAGCAGTTCTTC
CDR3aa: CASSSSGTSGGEQFF

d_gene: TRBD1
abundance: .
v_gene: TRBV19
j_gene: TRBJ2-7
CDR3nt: TGTGCCAGTAGTGACAGGGACGAGCAGTACTTC
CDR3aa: CASSDRDEQYF

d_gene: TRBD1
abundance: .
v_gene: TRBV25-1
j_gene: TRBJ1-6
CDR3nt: TGTGCCAGCAGTCCCCAGGGACAGGGGCGTAATTCACCCCTCCACTTT
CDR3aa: CASSPQGQGRNSPLHF

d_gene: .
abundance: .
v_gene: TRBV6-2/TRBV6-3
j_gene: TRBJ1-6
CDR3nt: TGTGCCAGCAGTGCCGTCAGGTTTAATTCACCCCTCCACTTT
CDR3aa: CASSAVRFNSPLHF

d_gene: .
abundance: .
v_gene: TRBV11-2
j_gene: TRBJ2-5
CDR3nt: TGTGCCAGCGCGAGCGAGGTGGGCAGGGCAACCCGGCAAGAGACCCAGTACTTC
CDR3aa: CASASEVGRATRQETQYF

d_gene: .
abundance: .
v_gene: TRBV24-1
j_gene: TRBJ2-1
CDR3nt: TGTGCCACCAGTGACCCCGGGACACCTCTGGGGCTTTACAATGAGCAGTTCTTC
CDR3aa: CATSDPGTPLGLYNEQFF

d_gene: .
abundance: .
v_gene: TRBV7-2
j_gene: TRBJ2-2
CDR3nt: TGTGCCAGCAGCTTAAATCGTGGGAGCACCGGGGAGCTGTTTTTT
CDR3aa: CASSLNRGSTGELFF

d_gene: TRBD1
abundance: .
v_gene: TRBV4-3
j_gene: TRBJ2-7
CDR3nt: TGCGCCAGCAGCCAAGATCTTCGACAGGGGGCCAGCTACGAGCAGTACTTC
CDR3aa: CASSQDLRQGASYEQYF

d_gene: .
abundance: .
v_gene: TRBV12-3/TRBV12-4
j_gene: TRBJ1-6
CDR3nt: TGTGCCAGCAGTTTGGAGAATTCACCCCTCCACTTT
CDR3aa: CASSLENSPLHF

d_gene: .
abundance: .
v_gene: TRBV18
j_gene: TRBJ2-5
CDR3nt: TGTGCCAGCTCACCACTACAGGATAAAAAAGAGACCCAGTACTTC
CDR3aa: CASSPLQDKKETQYF

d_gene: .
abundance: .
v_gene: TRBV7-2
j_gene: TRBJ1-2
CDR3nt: TGTGCCAGCAGCTTATACAGGTTGGATGGCTACACCTTC
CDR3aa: CASSLYRLDGYTF

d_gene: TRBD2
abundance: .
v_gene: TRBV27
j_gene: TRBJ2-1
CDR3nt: TGTGCCAGCAGCTGGACTAGACTCGATGAGCAGTTCTTC
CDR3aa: CASSWTRLDEQFF

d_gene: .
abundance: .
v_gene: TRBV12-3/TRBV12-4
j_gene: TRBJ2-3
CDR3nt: TGTGCCAGCAGACAGAGAGATACGCAGTATTTT
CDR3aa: CASRQRDTQYF

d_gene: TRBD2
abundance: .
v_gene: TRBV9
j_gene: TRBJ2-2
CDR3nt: TGTGCCAGCAGCGTGTGGAGCGGGAGCGTCGGGGAGCTGTTTTTT
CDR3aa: CASSVWSGSVGELFF

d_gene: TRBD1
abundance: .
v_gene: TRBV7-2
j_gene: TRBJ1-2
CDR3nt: TGTGCCAGTAACGACAGGGTAGAGGATGGCTACACCTTC
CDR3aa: CASNDRVEDGYTF

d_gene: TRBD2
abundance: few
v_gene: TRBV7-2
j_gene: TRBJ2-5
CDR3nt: TGTGCCAGCAGCTTAGAAGGAAGACTAGCGGGGGTAGAGACCCAGTACTTC
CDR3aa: CASSLEGRLAGVETQYF

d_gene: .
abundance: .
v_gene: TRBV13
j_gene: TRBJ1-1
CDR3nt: TGTGCCAGCAGCGTTAGTATGAACACTGAAGCTTTCTTT
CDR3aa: CASSVSMNTEAFF

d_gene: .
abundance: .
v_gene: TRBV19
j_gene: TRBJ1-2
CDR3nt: TGTGCCAGTAGCTCAGGGCGCTATGGCTACACCTTC
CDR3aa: CASSSGRYGYTF

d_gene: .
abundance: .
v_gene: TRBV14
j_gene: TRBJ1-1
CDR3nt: TGTGCCAGCAGCCAAGATAGCGGGATCACTGAAGCTTTCTTT
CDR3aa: CASSQDSGITEAFF

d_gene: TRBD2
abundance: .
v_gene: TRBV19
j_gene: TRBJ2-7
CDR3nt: TGTGCCAGTAGTACGGTGACTAGCGGATCCTACGAGCAGTACTTC
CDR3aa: CASSTVTSGSYEQYF

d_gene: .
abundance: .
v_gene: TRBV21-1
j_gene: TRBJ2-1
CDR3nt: TGTGCCAGCAGCAATTGGACAGGCTCCTACAATGAGCAGTTCTTC
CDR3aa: CASSNWTGSYNEQFF

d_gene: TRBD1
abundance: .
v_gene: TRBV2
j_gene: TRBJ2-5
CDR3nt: TGTGCCAGCAGGACTTACAGGGGCCAAGAGACCCAGTACTTC
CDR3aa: CASRTYRGQETQYF

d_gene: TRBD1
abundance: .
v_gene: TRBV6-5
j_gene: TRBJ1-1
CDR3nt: TGTGCCAGCAGTTACGGACAGGGGTATGTTGGCGAAGCTTTCTTT
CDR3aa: CASSYGQGYVGEAFF

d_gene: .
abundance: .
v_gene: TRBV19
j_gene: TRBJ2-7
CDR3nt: TGTGCCAGTACCTCGACAGTGAGCTCCTACGAGCAGTACTTC
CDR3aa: CASTSTVSSYEQYF

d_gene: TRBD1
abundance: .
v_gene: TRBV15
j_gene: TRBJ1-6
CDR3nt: TGTGCCACCAGCAGAGTACAGGGGACGGATTCACCCCTCCACTTT
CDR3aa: CATSRVQGTDSPLHF

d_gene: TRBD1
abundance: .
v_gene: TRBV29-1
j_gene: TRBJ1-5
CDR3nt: TGCAGCGTCTTGACAGGGACCAATCAGCCCCAGCATTTT
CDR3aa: CSVLTGTNQPQHF

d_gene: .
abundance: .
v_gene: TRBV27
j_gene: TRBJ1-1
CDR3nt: TGTGCCAGCATTCCTTGGGCCAGGGGCAACACTGAAGCTTTCTTT
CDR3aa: CASIPWARGNTEAFF

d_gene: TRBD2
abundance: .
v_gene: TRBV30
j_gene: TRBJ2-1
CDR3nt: TGTGCCTGGAGTATAAAGGGACTAGCCGATGAGCAGTTCTTC
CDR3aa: CAWSIKGLADEQFF

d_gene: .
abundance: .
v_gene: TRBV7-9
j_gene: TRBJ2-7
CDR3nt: TGTGCCAGCAGCTTTCCCAACACCGAGCAGTACTTC
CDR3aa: CASSFPNTEQYF

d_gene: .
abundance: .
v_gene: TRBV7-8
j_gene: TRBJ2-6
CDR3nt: TGTGCCAGCAGCTTAGTTTCAGGGATTGTTGGGGCCAACGTCCTGACTTTC
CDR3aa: CASSLVSGIVGANVLTF

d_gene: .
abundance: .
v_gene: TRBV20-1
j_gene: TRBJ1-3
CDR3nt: TGCAGTGCTAGTTCTAGGGTCATTTCGGGAAGCTCTGGAAACACCATATATTTT
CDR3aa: CSASSRVISGSSGNTIYF

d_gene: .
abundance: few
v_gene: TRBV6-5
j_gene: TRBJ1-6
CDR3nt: TGTGCCAGCAGCCCCCAAACTTATAATTCACCCCTCCACTTT
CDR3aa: CASSPQTYNSPLHF

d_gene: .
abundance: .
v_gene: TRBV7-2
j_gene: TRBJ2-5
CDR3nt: TGTGCCAGCAGAAGAGCGCCCCCCCCTCAAGAGACCCAGTACTTC
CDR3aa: CASRRAPPPQETQYF

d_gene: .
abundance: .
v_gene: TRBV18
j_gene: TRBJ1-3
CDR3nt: TGTGCCAGCTCAAGAGAAAGTAGCGGAAACACCATATATTTT
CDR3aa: CASSRESSGNTIYF